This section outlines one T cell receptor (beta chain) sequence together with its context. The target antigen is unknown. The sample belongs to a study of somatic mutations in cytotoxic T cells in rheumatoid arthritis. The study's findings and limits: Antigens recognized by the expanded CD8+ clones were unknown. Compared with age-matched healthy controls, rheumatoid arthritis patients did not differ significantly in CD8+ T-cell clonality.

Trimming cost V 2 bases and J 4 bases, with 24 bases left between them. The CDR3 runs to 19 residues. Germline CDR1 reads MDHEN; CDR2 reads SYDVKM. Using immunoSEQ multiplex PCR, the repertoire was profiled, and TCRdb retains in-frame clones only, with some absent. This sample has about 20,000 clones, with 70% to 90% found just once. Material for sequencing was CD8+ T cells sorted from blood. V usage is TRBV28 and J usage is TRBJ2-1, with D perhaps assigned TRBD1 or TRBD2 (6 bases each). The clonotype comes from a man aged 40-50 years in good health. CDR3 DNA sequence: TGTGCCAGCAGTTTACCTCGAGAGGCCGGAGGGACACTATACAATGAGCAGTTCTTC. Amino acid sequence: CASSLPREAGGTLYNEQFF.